This TCR beta chain is drawn from a study of early T cells in non-severe SARS-CoV-2 infection. Study in general: Whole-blood bulk RNA, unsorted, was sequenced, and chains were unpaired.

The V end lost 5 bases, the J end lost 5 bases, and 16 bases lay between the germline ends. Germline V CDR1 and CDR2: LNHNV, YYDKDF (reference sequence). The CDR3 runs 15 residues. General study points: The matching step, a VDJdb search, favored anti-spike CD8 responses and missed private and CD4 specificities.

In this sample, this clonotype turned up a few times. As yet, its antigen is unknown. Individual cDNA molecules carried attached unique molecular identifiers. MiXCR, applied by TCRdb to the 5' RACE reads, yields one record per CDR3 protein. The top ten hold around 7% of the sample, which has about 86,000 distinct CDR3 sequences, around 14% seen once. Material: whole blood. This TCR was recovered from an adult who was a healthcare worker with PCR-confirmed SARS-CoV-2 infection or an uninfected control (not recorded which). The chain joins TRBV15 to TRBJ1-5, with a tentative D call TRBD1 (6 bases). CDR3 residues: CATSFNGQLYQPQHF. In DNA form, the CDR3 reads TGTGCCACCAGCTTTAACGGACAGCTATATCAGCCCCAGCATTTT.